The clone carrying this T cell receptor beta chain is labeled medium-sized. Its cognate antigen is unknown. These data originate in a study of CD8 T cell repertoires and HIV-1 epitope variants. Sequencing used immunoSEQ multiplex PCR; TCRdb keeps in-frame clones, though not all of them. The sample has thousands of clones, about three quarters seen once. The source is a male donor with HIV. The sample was cultured CD8+ T cells derived from PBMCs.

CDR3 amino acids: CASSDRDRGLGYTF. The CDR3 DNA reads as TGTGCCAGCAGCGACCGGGACAGGGGGCTCGGCTACACCTTC. The V and J genes are TRBV2 and TRBJ1-2; TRBD1 matches at 12 bases. CDR1 is SNHLY and CDR2 is FYNNEI in the germline V gene. Trimming at V came to 6 bases and at J to 8 bases, leaving 7 bases not matched to a gene. The CDR3 is 14 residues long. Full variable domain (rest looked up from reference TRBV2 and TRBJ1-2): EPEVTQTPSHQVTQMGQEVILRCVPISNHLYFYWYRQILGQKVEFLVSFYNNEISEKSEIFDDQFSVERPDGSNFTLKIRSTKLEDSAMYFCASSDRDRGLGYTFGSGTRLTVV.